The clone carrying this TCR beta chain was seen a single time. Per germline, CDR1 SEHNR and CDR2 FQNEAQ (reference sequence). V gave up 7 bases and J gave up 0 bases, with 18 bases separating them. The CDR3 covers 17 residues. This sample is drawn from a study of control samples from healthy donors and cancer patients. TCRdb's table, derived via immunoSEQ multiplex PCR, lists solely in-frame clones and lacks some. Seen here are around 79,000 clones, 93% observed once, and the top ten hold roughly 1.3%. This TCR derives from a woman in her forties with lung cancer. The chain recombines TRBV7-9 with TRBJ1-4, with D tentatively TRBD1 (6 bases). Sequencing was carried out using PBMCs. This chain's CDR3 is CASNSGGGNPTNEKLFF. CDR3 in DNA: TGTGCCAGCAACTCGGGGGGGGGCAACCCAACTAATGAAAAACTGTTTTTT.